This TCR beta chain was obtained from a study of response to subunit inactivated influenza vaccine. About this clonotype: Its specificity is not known.

This CDR3 is built from 15 residues. Trimming cost V 3 bases and J 4 bases; bases outside gene matches: 7. The germline V gene has CDR1 SGHTA and CDR2 FQGNSA. MiXCR, run by TCRdb on the RT-PCR reads, gives a single entry per CDR3 protein. The sample consists of hundreds of thousands of distinct CDR3 sequences, approximately 13% of them appearing once. Study outcomes and limitations: The authors offered the suggestion that each seasonal influenza vaccination recruits few new T cells.

This sequence joins TRBV7-2 and TRBJ2-7; 9 bases match TRBD2. This TCR came from a man aged 45-65 years who received an inactivated influenza vaccine. The specimen was PBMCs from blood, collected around two weeks before vaccination. CDR3 bases: TGTGCCAGCAGCTTCACACTAGCGGGTGGATACGAGCAGTACTTC. Amino acid sequence: CASSFTLAGGYEQYF. Based on the CDR3 plus reference TRBV7-2 and TRBJ2-7, the full variable domain is GAGVSQSPSNKVTEKGKDVELRCDPISGHTALYWYRQSLGQGLEFLIYFQGNSAPDKSGLPSDRFSAERTGGSVSTLTIQRTQQEDSAVYLCASSFTLAGGYEQYFGPGTRLTVT.